This is a list of T cell receptor beta chains from one sample in a study of OX40 agonist ivuxolimab in advanced cancers. Libraries were prepared by immunoSEQ multiplex PCR; TCRdb keeps only in-frame clonotypes and omits some of them. Here the sample spans about 28,000 clones, 82% being singletons. The sample consisted of CD4+ or CD8+ T cells sorted from blood, taken in a trial of the OX40 agonist ivuxolimab. Receptors originate from an adult with an advanced solid tumor such as melanoma, head and neck, liver or kidney cancer. Each CDR3 is given with its conserved first and last residue. Fields, in order: D gene, V gene, J gene, clone size, CDR3 DNA, CDR3 protein. The D gene is left open where the match is weak. Part of the rows lack a size; the others show once, few, many or a class for expanded clones.

D: -
V: TRBV7-9
J: TRBJ1-3
size: many
DNA: TGTGCCAGCAGCTTGGGAGTCAACACCATATATTTT
CDR3: CASSLGVNTIYF

D: -
V: TRBV6-6
J: TRBJ2-5
size: -
DNA: TGTGCCAGCAGTTACTCGAGGGGCATGGAGACCCAGTACTTC
CDR3: CASSYSRGMETQYF

D: -
V: TRBV15
J: TRBJ2-4
size: -
DNA: TGTGCCACCAGCAGAGCCCCGGACCGCCAAGACATTCAGTACTTC
CDR3: CATSRAPDRQDIQYF

D: -
V: TRBV7-9
J: TRBJ2-7
size: -
DNA: TGTGCCAGCAGCTTGGTAGAACGTCCTGGCGAGCAGTACTTC
CDR3: CASSLVERPGEQYF

D: -
V: TRBV19
J: TRBJ2-5
size: -
DNA: TGTGCCAGTGGCTCTCGGGGGTCCTGGGGAGAGACCCAGTACTTC
CDR3: CASGSRGSWGETQYF

D: TRBD1
V: TRBV15
J: TRBJ1-1
size: -
DNA: TGTGCCACCAGCAGAGATAAGGGGGCAGTCGAAGCTTTCTTT
CDR3: CATSRDKGAVEAFF

D: TRBD2
V: TRBV13
J: TRBJ2-7
size: -
DNA: TGTGCCAGCACCCCGACTAGCACCTACGAGCAGTACTTC
CDR3: CASTPTSTYEQYF

D: TRBD2
V: TRBV19
J: TRBJ2-1
size: -
DNA: TGTGCCAGTAGTCCCAGCGGGACCTCCTACAATGAGCAGTTCTTC
CDR3: CASSPSGTSYNEQFF

D: -
V: TRBV7-8
J: TRBJ2-7
size: -
DNA: TGTGCCAGCAGCTTATTCGGGGGTACCTACGAGCAGTACTTC
CDR3: CASSLFGGTYEQYF

D: -
V: TRBV6-5
J: TRBJ1-1
size: -
DNA: TGTGCCAGCAGCCCATTCGCGGGGGCCACTGAAGCTTTCTTT
CDR3: CASSPFAGATEAFF

D: -
V: TRBV5-4
J: TRBJ2-7
size: -
DNA: TGTGCCAGCAGCTTGGAGCTAGACCAGCCCCACGAGCAGTACTTC
CDR3: CASSLELDQPHEQYF

D: -
V: TRBV6-4
J: TRBJ2-2
size: medium-sized
DNA: TGTGCCAGCAGTGAAGGAACGGATGGGACCGGGGAGCTGTTTTTT
CDR3: CASSEGTDGTGELFF

D: TRBD1
V: TRBV9
J: TRBJ2-3
size: -
DNA: TGTGCCAGCAGCGTAGGGACAGGGGTTCTAGGAGATACGCAGTATTTT
CDR3: CASSVGTGVLGDTQYF

D: -
V: TRBV6-4
J: TRBJ1-1
size: -
DNA: TGTGCCAGCAGTGAAGGGGAGAACACTGAAGCTTTCTTT
CDR3: CASSEGENTEAFF

D: TRBD1
V: TRBV4-3
J: TRBJ2-7
size: once
DNA: TGCGCCAGCAGCCAAGTTGGGACAGGCATTAACGAGCAGTACTTC
CDR3: CASSQVGTGINEQYF

D: -
V: TRBV4-1
J: TRBJ2-5
size: -
DNA: TGCGCCAGCAGCCAAGCGTGGGGGGAAAGAGAGACCCAGTACTTC
CDR3: CASSQAWGERETQYF

D: TRBD1
V: TRBV5-8
J: TRBJ1-5
size: -
DNA: TGTGCCAGCAGCTTTGGACAGGGGCGCAATCAGCCCCAGCATTTT
CDR3: CASSFGQGRNQPQHF

D: -
V: TRBV9
J: TRBJ2-7
size: -
DNA: TGTGCCAGCAGCCTGGGAGAGGACATTTACGAGCAGTACTTC
CDR3: CASSLGEDIYEQYF

D: -
V: TRBV29-1
J: TRBJ2-1
size: once
DNA: TGCAGCGTTGAGAAAGGGGAAGGATACAATGAGCAGTTCTTC
CDR3: CSVEKGEGYNEQFF